The T cell receptor beta chain under discussion was sequenced for a study of T cells in localized non-small cell lung cancer. Here immunoSEQ multiplex PCR was the method, and the copy in TCRdb shows in-frame clones only, minus some. The table shows 130,000 or so clones, with 89% occurring only once. This clone was seen a handful of times. CDR1 MRHNA and CDR2 SNTAGT come from the germline V gene. This CDR3 comprises 15 residues. Losses at the gene ends were 0 bases for V and 6 bases for J; bases not matched to a gene: 3. This specimen consisted of peripheral blood, obtained before any cancer treatment. This chain links TRBV6-4 with TRBJ2-1; 9 bases are shared with TRBD2. This clonotype originated in a female donor at least 60 years old with stage I lung adenocarcinoma. The CDR3 nucleotides read TGTGCCAGCAGTGACTCAGTAGCGGGAGTCAATGAGCAGTTCTTC. Translating it yields CASSDSVAGVNEQFF.